Sequencing of this TCR beta chain was carried out in a study of cytomegalovirus exposure and HLA in healthy donors. The PCR ran on 60 Vbeta and 13 Jbeta primers. Method: immunoSEQ multiplex PCR; TCRdb's copy keeps in-frame clones and lacks some. The data hold 150,000 or so clones, with more than 70% observed a single time. The CDR3 consists of 16 residues. Trimming at V came to 2 bases and at J to 7 bases, leaving 4 bases not matched to a gene. Germline V gene lookup returns CDR1 MGHRA and CDR2 YSYEKL. The receptor comes from a woman aged 35 to 49 in good health and CMV-seropositive. V and J are TRBV4-1 and TRBJ2-2, with 13 bases fitting TRBD2. The sequenced sample was PBMCs. The CDR3 DNA sequence: TGCGCCAGCAGCCAAAGACTAGCGGGAGGCGGCGGGGAGCTGTTTTTT. Residues: CASSQRLAGGGGELFF.